This T cell receptor beta chain is from a study of spatial heterogeneity in lung cancer. Looking at the study overall: There were consistently more beta-chain sequences detected than alpha-chain sequences.

Per germline, CDR1 SEHNR and CDR2 FQNEAQ (reference sequence). The CDR3 extends over 17 amino acids. The trim removed 7 bases at V and 1 base at J, leaving 7 bases unmatched. This clonotype was counted ten times or more. In the library, each TCR cDNA molecule bore its own unique molecular identifier. TCRdb processed the 5' RACE reads anew with MiXCR; each CDR3 protein has one entry. The sample lists about 39,000 distinct CDR3 sequences, around 3.1% seen once, with about 37% in the top ten. Indicated time point: sample taken at primary tumor resection. The chain employs TRBV7-9 and TRBJ2-3, with 14 nucleotides matching TRBD2. The receptor was isolated from a male donor with early-stage non-small cell lung cancer. The material sequenced was normal lung tissue next to the tumor, taken at surgery. CDR3 region: CASTDPGLAGGTDTQYF. DNA for the CDR3: TGTGCCAGCACTGATCCGGGACTAGCGGGGGGCACAGATACGCAGTATTTT.